This entry concerns a single T cell receptor beta chain. CDR1 and CDR2 from the germline V gene are KGHDR and SFDVKD. V lost 3 bases to trimming and J lost 5 bases, with 9 bases between them. The CDR3 runs 13 residues. In the original analysis: Amplification of reference gene primers was used by the study to estimate nucleated cell counts. The protocol was immunoSEQ multiplex PCR, while the TCRdb copy is restricted to in-frame clones and leaves out a portion. From that table come the V and J calls and clone size; the DNA was used to work out D and trimming. The data show more than 100,000 clones, around nine tenths seen once. The sample is drawn from a study of blood T cell repertoires in COVID-19. Study-wide background: Collection of acute and convalescent COVID-19 samples took place in the United States, Italy and Spain. T cells, B-cell-depleted T cells, or PBMCs provided the cDNA or gDNA that served as material.

The sequence derives from a woman between 50 and 59 years old with active or convalescent COVID-19. The chain carries TRBV24-1 and TRBJ1-2; D possibly corresponds to TRBD1 (5 bases). Material: peripheral blood. The chain's CDR3 is CATSDGGRYGYTF. Written as DNA, the CDR3 is TGTGCCACCAGTGATGGGGGGAGGTATGGCTACACCTTC.